This TCR beta chain was sequenced during a study of cytomegalovirus exposure and HLA in healthy donors. Amplification used 60 Vbeta primers and 13 Jbeta primers. TCRdb keeps only in-frame clones here, not all; method: immunoSEQ multiplex PCR. The data contain 240,000 or so clones, roughly 87% of them singletons. In germline, CDR1 is LNHDA, CDR2 SQIVND (reference sequence). J lost 6 bases, V lost 3 bases, and 7 bases had no gene match. The CDR3 extends over 15 amino acids. The source of this sequence is a woman between 40 and 50 years old in good health and CMV-seropositive. This chain uses TRBV19 with TRBJ1-5; TRBD1 matches 8 bases. The source material was PBMCs. This CDR3 is CASSIGRGQAQPQHF. DNA for the CDR3: TGTGCCAGTAGTATCGGCAGGGGGCAGGCTCAGCCCCAGCATTTT.